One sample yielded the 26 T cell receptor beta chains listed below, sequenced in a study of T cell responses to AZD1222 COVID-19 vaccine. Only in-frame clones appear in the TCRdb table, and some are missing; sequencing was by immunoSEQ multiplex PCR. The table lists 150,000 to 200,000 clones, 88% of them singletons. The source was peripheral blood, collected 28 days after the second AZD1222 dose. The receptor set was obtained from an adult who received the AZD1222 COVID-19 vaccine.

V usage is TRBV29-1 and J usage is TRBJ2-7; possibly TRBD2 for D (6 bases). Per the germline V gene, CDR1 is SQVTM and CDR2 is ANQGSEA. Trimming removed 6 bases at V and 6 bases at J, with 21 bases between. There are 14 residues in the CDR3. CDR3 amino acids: CSVPMGSGSPEQYF. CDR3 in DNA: TGCAGCGTCCCCATGGGGAGCGGGTCCCCCGAGCAGTACTTC.

The CDR3 reads CASSQDLRQGAYEQYF. In DNA, the CDR3 is TGCGCCAGCAGCCAAGATCTTCGGCAGGGGGCCTACGAGCAGTACTTC. The V and J genes are TRBV4-1 and TRBJ2-7; 7 bases are shared with TRBD1. J lost 2 bases, V lost 0 bases, and 7 bases had no gene match. Germline V gives CDR1 MGHRA, CDR2 YSYEKL. CDR3 size: 16 residues.

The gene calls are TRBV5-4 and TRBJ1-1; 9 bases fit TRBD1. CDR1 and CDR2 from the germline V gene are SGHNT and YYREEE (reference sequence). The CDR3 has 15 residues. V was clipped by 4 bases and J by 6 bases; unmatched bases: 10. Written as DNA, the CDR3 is TGTGCCAGCAGCCCAAGGACAGGGGATCTGGCTGAAGCTTTCTTT. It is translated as CASSPRTGDLAEAFF.

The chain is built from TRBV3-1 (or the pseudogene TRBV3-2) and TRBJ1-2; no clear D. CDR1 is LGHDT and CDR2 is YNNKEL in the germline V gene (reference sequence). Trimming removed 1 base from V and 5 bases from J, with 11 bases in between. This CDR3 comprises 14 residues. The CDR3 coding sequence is TGTGCCAGCAGCCAAGCCAATCGGGAATATGGCTACACCTTC. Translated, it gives CASSQANREYGYTF.

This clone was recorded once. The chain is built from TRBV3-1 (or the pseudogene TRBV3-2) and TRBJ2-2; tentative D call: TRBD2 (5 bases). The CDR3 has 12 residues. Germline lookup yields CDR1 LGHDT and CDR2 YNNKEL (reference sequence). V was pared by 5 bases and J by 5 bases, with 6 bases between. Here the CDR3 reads CASSLATGELFF. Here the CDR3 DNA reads TGTGCCAGCAGCTTAGCGACCGGGGAGCTGTTTTTT.

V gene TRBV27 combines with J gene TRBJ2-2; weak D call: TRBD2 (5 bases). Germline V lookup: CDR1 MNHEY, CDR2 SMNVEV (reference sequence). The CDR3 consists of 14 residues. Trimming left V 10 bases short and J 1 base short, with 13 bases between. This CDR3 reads CAIRASRNTGELFF. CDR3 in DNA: TGTGCCATACGGGCTAGCAGGAACACCGGGGAGCTGTTTTTT.

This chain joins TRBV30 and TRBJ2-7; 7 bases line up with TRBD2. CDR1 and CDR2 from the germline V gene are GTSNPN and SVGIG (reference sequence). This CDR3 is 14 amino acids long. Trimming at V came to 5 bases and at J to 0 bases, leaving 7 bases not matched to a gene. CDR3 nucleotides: TGTGCCTGGTCGGGGGGAGAACACTCCTACGAGCAGTACTTC. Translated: CAWSGGEHSYEQYF.

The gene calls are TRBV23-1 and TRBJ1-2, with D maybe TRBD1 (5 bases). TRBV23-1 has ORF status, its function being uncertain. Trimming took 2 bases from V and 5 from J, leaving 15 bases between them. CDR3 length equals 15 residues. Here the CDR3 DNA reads TGCGCCAGCAGTCAAATTGGGGGGATCCTATATGGCTACACCTTC. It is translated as CASSQIGGILYGYTF.

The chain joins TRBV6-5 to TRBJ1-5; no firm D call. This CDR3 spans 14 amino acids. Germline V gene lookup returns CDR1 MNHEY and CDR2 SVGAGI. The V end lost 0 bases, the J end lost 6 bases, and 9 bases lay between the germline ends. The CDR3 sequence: CASSYSTGSQPQHF. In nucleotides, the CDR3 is TGTGCCAGCAGTTACTCGACGGGGAGTCAGCCCCAGCATTTT.

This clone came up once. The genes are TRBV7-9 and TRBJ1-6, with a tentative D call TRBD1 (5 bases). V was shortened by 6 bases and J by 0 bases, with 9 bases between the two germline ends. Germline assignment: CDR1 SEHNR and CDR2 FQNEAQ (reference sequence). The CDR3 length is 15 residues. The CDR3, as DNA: TGTGCCAGCAGATCCGGGGCCTCCTATAATTCACCCCTCCACTTT. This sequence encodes CASRSGASYNSPLHF.

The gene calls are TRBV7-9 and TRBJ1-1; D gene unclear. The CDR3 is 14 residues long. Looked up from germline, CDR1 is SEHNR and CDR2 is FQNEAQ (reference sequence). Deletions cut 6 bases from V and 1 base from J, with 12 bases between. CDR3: CASSSLPGNTEAFF. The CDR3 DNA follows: TGTGCCAGCAGTTCTCTACCAGGGAACACTGAAGCTTTCTTT.

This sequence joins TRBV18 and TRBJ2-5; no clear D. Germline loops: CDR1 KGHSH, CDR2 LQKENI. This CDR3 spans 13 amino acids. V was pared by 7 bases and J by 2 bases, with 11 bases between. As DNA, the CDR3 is TGTGCCAGCTTGCGGCGCCCACAAGAGACCCAGTACTTC. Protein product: CASLRRPQETQYF.

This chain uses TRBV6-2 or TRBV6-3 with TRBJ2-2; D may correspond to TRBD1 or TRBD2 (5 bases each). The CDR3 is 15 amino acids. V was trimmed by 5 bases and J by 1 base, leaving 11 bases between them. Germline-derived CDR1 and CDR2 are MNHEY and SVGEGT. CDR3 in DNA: TGTGCCAGCAGTACTGAGGGGAGGAACACCGGGGAGCTGTTTTTT. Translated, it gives CASSTEGRNTGELFF.

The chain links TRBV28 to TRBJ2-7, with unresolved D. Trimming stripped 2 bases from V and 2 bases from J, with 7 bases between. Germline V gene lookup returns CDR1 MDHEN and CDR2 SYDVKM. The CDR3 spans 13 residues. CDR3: CASSLSAPYEQYF. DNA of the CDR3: TGTGCCAGCAGTTTAAGCGCGCCCTACGAGCAGTACTTC.

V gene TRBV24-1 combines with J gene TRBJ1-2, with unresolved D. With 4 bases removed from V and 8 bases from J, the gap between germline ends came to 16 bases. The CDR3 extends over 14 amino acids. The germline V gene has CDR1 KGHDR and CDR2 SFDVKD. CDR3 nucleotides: TGTGCCACCAGTGAACGCTTTCAAGGTCAGGGCTACACCTTC. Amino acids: CATSERFQGQGYTF.

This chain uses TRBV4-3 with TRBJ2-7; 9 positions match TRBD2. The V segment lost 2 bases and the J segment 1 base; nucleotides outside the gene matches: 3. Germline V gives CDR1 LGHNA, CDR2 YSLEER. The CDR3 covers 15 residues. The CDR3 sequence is CASSQLAGESYEQYF. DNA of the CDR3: TGCGCCAGCAGCCAATTAGCGGGGGAGTCCTACGAGCAGTACTTC.

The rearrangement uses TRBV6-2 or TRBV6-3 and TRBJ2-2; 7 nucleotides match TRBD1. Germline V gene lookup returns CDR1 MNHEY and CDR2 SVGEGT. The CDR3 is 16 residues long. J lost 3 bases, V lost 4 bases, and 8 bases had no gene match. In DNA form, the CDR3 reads TGTGCCAGCAGTTTCCCGACAGGGCGTCACACCGGGGAGCTGTTTTTT. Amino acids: CASSFPTGRHTGELFF.

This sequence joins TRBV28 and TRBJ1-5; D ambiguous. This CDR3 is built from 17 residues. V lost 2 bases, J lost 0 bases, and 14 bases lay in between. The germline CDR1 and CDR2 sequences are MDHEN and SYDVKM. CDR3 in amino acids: CASSLNRGTYSNQPQHF. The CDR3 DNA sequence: TGTGCCAGCAGTTTAAATCGCGGCACCTATAGCAATCAGCCCCAGCATTTT.

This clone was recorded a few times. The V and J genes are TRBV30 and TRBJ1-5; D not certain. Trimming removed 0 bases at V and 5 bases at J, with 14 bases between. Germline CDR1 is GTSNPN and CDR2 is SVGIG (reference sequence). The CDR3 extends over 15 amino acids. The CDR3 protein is CAWSVLRTGDQPQHF. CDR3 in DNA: TGTGCCTGGAGTGTATTGCGGACGGGAGATCAGCCCCAGCATTTT. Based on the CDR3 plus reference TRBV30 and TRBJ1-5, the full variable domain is SQTIHQWPATLVQPVGSPLSLECTVEGTSNPNLYWYRQAAGRGLQLLFYSVGIGQISSEVPQNLSASRPQDRQFILSSKKLLLSDSGFYLCAWSVLRTGDQPQHFGDGTRLSIL.

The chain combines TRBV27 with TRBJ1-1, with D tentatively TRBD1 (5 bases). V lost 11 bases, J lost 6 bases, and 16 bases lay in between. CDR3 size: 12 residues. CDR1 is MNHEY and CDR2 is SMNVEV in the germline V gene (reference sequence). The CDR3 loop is CAVGIWGSEAFF. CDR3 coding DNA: TGTGCCGTAGGGATTTGGGGCTCTGAAGCTTTCTTT.

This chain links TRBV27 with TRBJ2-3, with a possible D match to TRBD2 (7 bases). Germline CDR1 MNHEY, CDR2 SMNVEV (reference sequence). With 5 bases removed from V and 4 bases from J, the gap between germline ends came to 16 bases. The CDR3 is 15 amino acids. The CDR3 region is CASSRTLGGADTQYF. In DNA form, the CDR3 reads TGTGCCAGCAGTAGAACCCTAGGGGGGGCAGATACGCAGTATTTT.

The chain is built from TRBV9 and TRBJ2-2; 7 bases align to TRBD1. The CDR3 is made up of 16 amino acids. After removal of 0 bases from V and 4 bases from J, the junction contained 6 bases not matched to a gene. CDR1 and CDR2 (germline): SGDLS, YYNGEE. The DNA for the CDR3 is TGTGCCAGCAGCGTAGGTCAGGGGGTAATCACCGGGGAGCTGTTTTTT. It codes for CASSVGQGVITGELFF.

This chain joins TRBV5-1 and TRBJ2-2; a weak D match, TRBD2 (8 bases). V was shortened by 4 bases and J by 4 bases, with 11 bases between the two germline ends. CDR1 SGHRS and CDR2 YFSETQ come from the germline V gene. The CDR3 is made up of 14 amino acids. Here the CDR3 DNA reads TGCGCCAGCAGCCGGGAGGGGGCCACCGGGGAGCTGTTTTTT. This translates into CASSREGATGELFF.

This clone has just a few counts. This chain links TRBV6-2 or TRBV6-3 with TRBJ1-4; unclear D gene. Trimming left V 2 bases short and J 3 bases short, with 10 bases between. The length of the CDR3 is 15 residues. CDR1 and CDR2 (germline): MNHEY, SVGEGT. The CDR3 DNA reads TGTGCCAGCAGTTACCCCGGGAGCGCTAATGAAAAACTGTTTTTT. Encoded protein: CASSYPGSANEKLFF.

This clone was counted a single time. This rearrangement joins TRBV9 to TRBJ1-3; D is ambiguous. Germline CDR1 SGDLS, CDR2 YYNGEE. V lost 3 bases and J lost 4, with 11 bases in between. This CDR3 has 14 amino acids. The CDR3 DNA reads TGTGCCAGCAGCGGGACGGTGGCGGGAAACACCATATATTTT. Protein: CASSGTVAGNTIYF.

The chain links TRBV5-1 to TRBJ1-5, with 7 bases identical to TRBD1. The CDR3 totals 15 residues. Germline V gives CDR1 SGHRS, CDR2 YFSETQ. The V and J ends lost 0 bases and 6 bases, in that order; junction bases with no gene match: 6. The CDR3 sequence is CASSLGGTVTQPQHF. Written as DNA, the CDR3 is TGCGCCAGCAGCTTGGGGGGGACAGTAACTCAGCCCCAGCATTTT.